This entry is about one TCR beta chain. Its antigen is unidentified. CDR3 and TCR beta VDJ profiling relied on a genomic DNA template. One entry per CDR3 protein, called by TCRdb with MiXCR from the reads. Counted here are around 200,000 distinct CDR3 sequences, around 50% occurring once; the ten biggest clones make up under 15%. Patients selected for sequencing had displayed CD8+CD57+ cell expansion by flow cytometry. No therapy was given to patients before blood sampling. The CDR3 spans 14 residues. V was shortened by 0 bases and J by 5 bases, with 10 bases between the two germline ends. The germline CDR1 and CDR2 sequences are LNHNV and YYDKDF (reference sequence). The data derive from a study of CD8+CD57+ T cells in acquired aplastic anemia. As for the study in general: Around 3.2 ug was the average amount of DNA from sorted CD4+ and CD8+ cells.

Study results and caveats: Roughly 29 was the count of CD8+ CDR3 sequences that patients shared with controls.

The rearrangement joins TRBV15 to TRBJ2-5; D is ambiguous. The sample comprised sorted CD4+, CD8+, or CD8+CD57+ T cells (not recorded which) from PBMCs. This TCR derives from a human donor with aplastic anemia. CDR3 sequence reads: CATSRDRSWETQYF. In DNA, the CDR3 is TGTGCCACCAGCAGAGACAGGTCCTGGGAGACCCAGTACTTC.